The source of this T cell receptor beta chain is a study of OX40 agonist ivuxolimab in advanced cancers. Background on the study: From roughly 23 to 90 years was the age range, with a mean of roughly 64 years, and approximately 84% were male. Partial response was recorded in three patients: one hepatocellular carcinoma and two cutaneous melanoma cases.

Libraries were prepared by immunoSEQ multiplex PCR; TCRdb keeps only in-frame clonotypes and omits some of them. The table records about 79,000 clones, more than 85% of them present only once. V lost 4 bases to trimming and J lost 10 bases; unmatched junction nucleotides: 12. This CDR3 has 16 amino acids. CDR1 and CDR2 (germline): MDHEN, SYDVKM. The study's findings and limits: Partial responders at 0.1-3.0 mg/kg showed near-lowest clonal expansion.

Excluded were patients having autoimmune disease history or systemic immunosuppression. Comments on this clone: Its antigen is currently unknown.

The chain recombines TRBV28 with TRBJ1-4; 10 bases map to TRBD1. This sequence was found in an adult with an advanced solid tumor such as melanoma, head and neck, liver or kidney cancer. Sample: CD4+ or CD8+ T cells sorted from blood, taken in a trial of the OX40 agonist ivuxolimab. The CDR3 nucleotides are TGTGCCAGCAGTTCCCAATCGGGACAGGGGTTGAGAAAACTGTTTTTT. This translates into CASSSQSGQGLRKLFF.